This entry lists 11 T cell receptor beta chains sequenced from one sample in a study of post-analysis software for immune sequencing data. Study outcomes and limitations: TRBV5-6, TRBV5-1 and TRBV20-1 belonged to a set of roughly 5 TRBV segments that were more frequent in patients than controls.

Antigen specificity for these receptors is unknown. Unique-molecular-identifier-tagged TCR beta cDNA libraries were used. Via MiXCR, TCRdb re-called the PCR reads, giving one row per CDR3 protein. The sample yields fewer than 850,000 distinct CDR3 sequences, 25% to 30% seen once. Sequenced: blood. These receptors originate from a girl between 5 and 17 years old with multiple sclerosis.

A few counts support this clonotype. The chain employs TRBV6-5 and TRBJ1-6, with D hard to call. The germline V and J ends were trimmed by 8 bases and 8 bases, with 10 bases remaining between them. The CDR3 covers 12 residues. Germline values: CDR1 MNHEY, CDR2 SVGAGI. CDR3 nucleotide sequence: TGTGCCAGCGCTCGGTCCGATTCACCCCTCCACTTT. Its translation is CASARSDSPLHF.

The CDR3 coding sequence is TGTGCCAGCAGCCAAGATTTGAGGATCCACGCCTACAATGAGCAGTTCTTC. Translated, it gives CASSQDLRIHAYNEQFF. The V and J genes are TRBV14 and TRBJ2-1; D is unresolved. The CDR3 length is 17 residues. Germline loops: CDR1 SGHDN, CDR2 FVKESK. V was cut by 0 bases and J by 2 bases, with 14 bases left in between. The variable domain in full, with the rest retrieved from reference TRBV14 and TRBJ2-1, is EAGVTQFPSHSVIEKGQTVTLRCDPISGHDNLYWYRRVMGKEIKFLLHFVKESKQDESGMPNNRFLAERTGGTYSTLKVQPAELEDSGVYFCASSQDLRIHAYNEQFFGPGTRLTVL.

This clonotype was seen a few times. A much larger clone differs by one base, so this may be a read error. The rearrangement uses TRBV20-1 and TRBJ2-3; no reliable D call. The CDR3 runs to 10 residues. Germline CDR1 is DFQATT and CDR2 is SNEGSKA (reference sequence). Between the trimmed V and J ends, which lost 3 bases and 6 bases, there was a span of 4 bases. DNA for the CDR3: TGCAGTGCTAGTGCGGATACGCAGTATTTT. It codes for CSASADTQYF.

The table lists this clonotype with a few counts. The rearrangement links TRBV6-6 to TRBJ2-1; 7 nucleotides match TRBD1. This CDR3 is 13 amino acids long. CDR1 and CDR2 (germline): MNHNY, SVGAGI (reference sequence). The trim removed 7 bases at V and 9 bases at J, leaving 9 bases unmatched. Here the CDR3 reads CASTADRAAEQFF. CDR3 bases: TGTGCCAGCACCGCAGACAGGGCGGCTGAGCAGTTCTTC.

The chain recombines TRBV7-7 with TRBJ2-2, with D possibly called TRBD1 or TRBD2 (6 bases each). V lost 10 bases and J 3 bases, leaving 12 bases between the germline ends. This CDR3 has 13 amino acids. Germline CDR1 SSHAT, CDR2 FNYEAQ (reference sequence). This CDR3 reads CATKRGDTGELFF. CDR3 nucleotides: TGTGCCACCAAGAGGGGGGACACCGGGGAGCTGTTTTTT.

As to this clonotype: This may stem from a read error, because a much larger clone lies one nucleotide away. This rearrangement joins TRBV10-3 to TRBJ2-1; 7 bases line up with TRBD2. Near its end, the DNA agrees better with TRBJ2-7, so the J call may be wrong. The CDR3 totals 18 residues. Germline V lookup: CDR1 ENHRY, CDR2 SYGVKD. The CDR3 loop is CAISESDAGVSSYNEQYF. Here the CDR3 DNA reads TGTGCCATCAGTGAGTCGGATGCGGGGGTGAGCTCCTACAATGAGCAGTACTTC.

The CDR3 nucleotides read TGCAGCGTTGCGGAGGGGACTAACTATGGCTACACCTTC. It codes for CSVAEGTNYGYTF. V is TRBV29-1 and J is TRBJ1-2, with D possibly TRBD1 on 5 matching bases. This CDR3 spans 13 amino acids. Trimming shortened V by 4 bases and J by 0 bases, and 9 bases separated the two germline ends. CDR1 and CDR2 from the germline V gene are SQVTM and ANQGSEA.

The V gene is TRBV12-3 or TRBV12-4, the J gene TRBJ2-3; 9 bases match TRBD2. The CDR3 covers 17 residues. The trim removed 5 bases at V and 1 base at J, leaving 10 bases unmatched. The CDR3 protein is CASSPRLAETGTDTQYF. The CDR3 bases are TGTGCCAGCAGTCCCCGACTAGCGGAAACGGGCACAGATACGCAGTATTTT.

This rearrangement joins TRBV2 to TRBJ2-1; tentatively, D is TRBD2 (6 bases). This CDR3 contains 14 residues. Germline assignment: CDR1 SNHLY and CDR2 FYNNEI. Trimming shortened V by 11 bases and J by 7 bases, and 21 bases separated the two germline ends. The CDR3 nucleotides are TGTGCCGTAACGGATCCGGAGGGTTCGAATGAGCAGTTCTTC. It specifies CAVTDPEGSNEQFF. The complete variable domain, with remaining parts taken from reference TRBV2 and TRBJ2-1, reads EPEVTQTPSHQVTQMGQEVILRCVPISNHLYFYWYRQILGQKVEFLVSFYNNEISEKSEIFDDQFSVERPDGSNFTLKIRSTKLEDSAMYFCAVTDPEGSNEQFFGPGTRLTVL.

A few counts support this clonotype. The chain uses TRBV20-1 and TRBJ1-5; no reliable D call. The ends were cut back, 3 bases at V and 2 bases at J, with 17 bases in the middle. Germline lookup yields CDR1 DFQATT and CDR2 SNEGSKA (reference sequence). This CDR3 has 16 amino acids. The CDR3 region has the DNA TGCAGTGCTAGCGAAAGAGGAGGGATGGGCAATCAGCCCCAGCATTTT. This encodes CSASERGGMGNQPQHF.

This chain connects TRBV20-1 to TRBJ1-4, with 12 bases that match TRBD1. V lost 1 base, J lost 8 bases, and 5 bases stayed unmatched. CDR3 length: 15 amino acids. Germline V gene data show CDR1 as DFQATT and CDR2 as SNEGSKA (reference sequence). The CDR3, as DNA: TGCAGTGCTAGAGGGGGACAGGGGGCGAGCGAAAAACTGTTTTTT. Amino acids: CSARGGQGASEKLFF.